These T cell receptor beta chains were read from a single sample in a study of control samples from healthy donors and cancer patients. Generated by immunoSEQ multiplex PCR, the TCRdb table keeps only in-frame clones and is missing some. The sample includes fewer than 200,000 clones, 85% to 95% of them seen just once. Sequencing used blood. These receptors all come from a man aged 25 to 40 in good health. CDR3s include the opening cysteine and the closing phenylalanine or tryptophan. The order of the fields is J gene, clone size, D gene, V gene, CDR3 DNA, CDR3 protein. D genes are given only for firm matches. The size field is filled for only some rows; it gives once, few, many or a size class.

j_call: TRBJ2-3
clone_size: -
d_call: TRBD2
v_call: TRBV5-5
cdr3_nt: TGTGCCAGCAGCCCCGGGACTAGCGGGAGGGTGCGGCGGGAAGATACGCAGTATTTT
cdr3_aa: CASSPGTSGRVRREDTQYF

j_call: TRBJ2-7
clone_size: medium-sized
d_call: -
v_call: TRBV27
cdr3_nt: TGTGCCAGCAGCCAGGGGTCATCCTACGAGCAGTACTTC
cdr3_aa: CASSQGSSYEQYF

j_call: TRBJ2-1
clone_size: -
d_call: -
v_call: TRBV4-1
cdr3_nt: TGCGCCAGCAGCCTTCGGACAACGACCTACAATGAGCAGTTCTTC
cdr3_aa: CASSLRTTTYNEQFF

j_call: TRBJ2-3
clone_size: -
d_call: -
v_call: TRBV5-6
cdr3_nt: TGTGCCAGCAGCTCCCTTTCTATGATTACGCAGTATTTT
cdr3_aa: CASSSLSMITQYF

j_call: TRBJ2-5
clone_size: -
d_call: TRBD1
v_call: TRBV28
cdr3_nt: TGTGCCAGCAGTTTGGGTTTTCCGGGACAGGCTCAAGACACCCAGTACTTC
cdr3_aa: CASSLGFPGQAQDTQYF

j_call: TRBJ1-5
clone_size: -
d_call: -
v_call: TRBV7-9
cdr3_nt: TGTGCCAGCAGCTTAGCCTCCCAGGATCAGCCCCAGCATTTT
cdr3_aa: CASSLASQDQPQHF

j_call: TRBJ1-1
clone_size: -
d_call: -
v_call: TRBV12-3/TRBV12-4
cdr3_nt: TGTGCCAGCAGTTTACTGGGCACTGAAGCTTTCTTT
cdr3_aa: CASSLLGTEAFF

j_call: TRBJ2-5
clone_size: -
d_call: TRBD2
v_call: TRBV5-1
cdr3_nt: TGCGCCAGCAGCCCGGGACTAGCGGGAGCGACAGAGACCCAGTACTTC
cdr3_aa: CASSPGLAGATETQYF

j_call: TRBJ1-3
clone_size: -
d_call: -
v_call: TRBV7-2
cdr3_nt: TGTGCCAGCAGCCCCGGAGCCTCTGGAAACACCATATATTTT
cdr3_aa: CASSPGASGNTIYF

j_call: TRBJ2-7
clone_size: -
d_call: -
v_call: TRBV27
cdr3_nt: TGTGCCAGCAGTTTCCGAAGCCGCTTGGCCGAGCAGTACTTC
cdr3_aa: CASSFRSRLAEQYF

j_call: TRBJ2-7
clone_size: -
d_call: -
v_call: TRBV19
cdr3_nt: TGTGCCAGTAGTGACGACATCTCCTACGAGCAGTACTTC
cdr3_aa: CASSDDISYEQYF

j_call: TRBJ2-7
clone_size: -
d_call: -
v_call: TRBV6-1
cdr3_nt: TGTGCCAGCAGTACCAGTTACGAGCAGTACTTC
cdr3_aa: CASSTSYEQYF

j_call: TRBJ1-6
clone_size: -
d_call: -
v_call: TRBV10-1
cdr3_nt: TGCGCCAGCCGACTGACATCGAGCTCACCCCTCCACTTT
cdr3_aa: CASRLTSSSPLHF

j_call: TRBJ1-2
clone_size: -
d_call: TRBD1
v_call: TRBV30
cdr3_nt: TGTGCCTGGAGTGTACTTGTAAGGGGGCCGGATGGCTACACCTTC
cdr3_aa: CAWSVLVRGPDGYTF

j_call: TRBJ1-2
clone_size: -
d_call: -
v_call: TRBV5-5
cdr3_nt: TGTGCCAGCAGCTTGATGGGAGAAGCTAACTATGGCTACACCTTC
cdr3_aa: CASSLMGEANYGYTF

j_call: TRBJ1-1
clone_size: once
d_call: -
v_call: TRBV7-3
cdr3_nt: TGTGCCAGCAGCCAAAGCGGAACTGAAGCTTTCTTT
cdr3_aa: CASSQSGTEAFF

j_call: TRBJ2-7
clone_size: once
d_call: -
v_call: TRBV25-1
cdr3_nt: TGTGCCAGCAGTCCACAGGTCTCCTACGAGCAGTACTTC
cdr3_aa: CASSPQVSYEQYF

j_call: TRBJ2-1
clone_size: -
d_call: -
v_call: TRBV3-1/TRBV3-2
cdr3_nt: TGTGCCAGCAGCCAAGATCTTGGGGCAGGGAGAAATGAGCAGTTCTTC
cdr3_aa: CASSQDLGAGRNEQFF

j_call: TRBJ1-5
clone_size: -
d_call: -
v_call: TRBV28
cdr3_nt: TGTGCCAGCAGCCTAAATTGGGACGGCAATCAGCCCCAGCATTTT
cdr3_aa: CASSLNWDGNQPQHF

j_call: TRBJ1-1
clone_size: once
d_call: -
v_call: TRBV6-5
cdr3_nt: TGTGCCGCCTCCCGGGGGGGGGCGTCCACTGAAGCTTTCTTT
cdr3_aa: CAASRGGASTEAFF

j_call: TRBJ2-7
clone_size: -
d_call: TRBD2
v_call: TRBV19
cdr3_nt: TGTGCCAGTAGCGCCGGGACTAGCGGGAGTAAGGAGTACTTC
cdr3_aa: CASSAGTSGSKEYF

j_call: TRBJ1-5
clone_size: -
d_call: -
v_call: TRBV12-3/TRBV12-4
cdr3_nt: TGTGCCAGCAGCCCCACTGGGGGCCAGCCCCAGCATTTT
cdr3_aa: CASSPTGGQPQHF